These 25 T cell receptor beta chains originate from one sample sequenced in a study of shared clonotypes between healthy human individuals. Only in-frame clones appear in the TCRdb table, and some are missing; sequencing was by immunoSEQ multiplex PCR. The table includes over 2 million clones, 95% detected once. Sequenced input: naive CD4+ T cells sorted from blood. The sample's subset: CD45RA+ positively selected. Receptor source: a man in his late teens or twenties in good health.

On this clone: The junction departs from germline at one end; a sequencing error may be responsible. The chain uses TRBV2 and TRBJ2-3; 7 bases are shared with TRBD1. Germline CDR1 SNHLY, CDR2 FYNNEI. The CDR3 extends over 15 amino acids. The CDR3 DNA follows: TGTGCCAGCAGTGCAGGGACAGCTAGCATAGATACGCAGTATTTT. Its translation is CASSAGTASIDTQYF.

J is TRBJ2-1 and V is TRBV2; D is uncertain. Germline CDR1 is SNHLY and CDR2 is FYNNEI. The CDR3 length is 11 residues. CDR3 region: CAGRLYNEQFF. The CDR3 DNA reads as TGTGCAGGCCGCTTGTACAATGAGCAGTTCTTC.

About this clone itself: The same CDR3 is also encoded by other DNA sequences in this sample. The chain uses TRBV20-1 and TRBJ2-7; 11 bases match TRBD2. This CDR3 is 11 amino acids long. Germline CDR1 reads DFQATT; CDR2 reads SNEGSKA (reference sequence). V lost 6 bases and J lost 6; bases outside the gene matches: 1. The CDR3 reads CSAGTSGEQYF. As DNA, the CDR3 is TGCAGTGCCGGGACTAGCGGCGAGCAGTACTTC.

This chain links TRBV6-1 with TRBJ2-7; D possibly corresponds to TRBD1 (5 bases). This CDR3 comprises 14 residues. Germline V gene sequence: CDR1 MNHNS, CDR2 SASEGT. The V gene lost 5 bases and the J gene lost 0 bases, with 11 bases spanning the gap. Written as DNA, the CDR3 is TGTGCCAGCAGTCCCGACAGCATCTCCTACGAGCAGTACTTC. Its protein is CASSPDSISYEQYF.

In this sample, this clone turned up once. V gene TRBV9 combines with J gene TRBJ1-6; no firm D call. The CDR3 spans 14 residues. CDR1 SGDLS and CDR2 YYNGEE come from the germline V gene. V was clipped by 4 bases and J by 11 bases, with 16 bases between them. DNA for the CDR3: TGTGCCAGCAGCACCCAGATCCTCGGAGCACCCCTCCACTTT. Its translation is CASSTQILGAPLHF.

The V gene is TRBV7-9, the J gene TRBJ1-2; D gene ambiguous. V was shortened by 3 bases and J by 5 bases, with 13 bases between the two germline ends. The germline CDR1 and CDR2 sequences are SEHNR and FQNEAQ (reference sequence). CDR3 length: 14 residues. CDR3 loop: CASSFYNELYGYTF. The CDR3 bases are TGTGCCAGCAGCTTTTACAATGAGTTATATGGCTACACCTTC.

V is TRBV4-3 and J is TRBJ2-7, with D perhaps matching TRBD1 (5 bases). CDR3 size: 15 residues. Germline CDR1 LGHNA, CDR2 YSLEER. The germline V and J ends were trimmed by 1 base and 7 bases, with 17 bases remaining between them. As DNA, the CDR3 is TGCGCCAGCAGCCAAGGGGATGGGGCAGGGTGGGAGCAGTACTTC. Its protein is CASSQGDGAGWEQYF.

The chain is built from TRBV29-1 and TRBJ2-7; 9 bases are a match to TRBD2. The CDR3 covers 14 residues. The germline V gene has CDR1 SQVTM and CDR2 ANQGSEA. V shed 8 bases and J 7 bases; nucleotides not matched to a gene: 15. The CDR3 reads CSTKEASGAAEQYF. The CDR3 DNA sequence: TGCAGCACGAAGGAGGCTAGCGGGGCAGCTGAGCAGTACTTC.

The chain is built from TRBV5-6 and TRBJ1-5; a possible D gene is TRBD1 (6 bases). Trimming cost V 4 bases and J 0 bases, with 11 bases left between them. In germline, CDR1 is SGHDT, CDR2 YYEEEE. The CDR3 is 15 amino acids. The CDR3 DNA reads TGTGCCAGCAGCGTCAGGGGTTATAGCAATCAGCCCCAGCATTTT. Protein product: CASSVRGYSNQPQHF. The full variable domain, with the rest looked up from reference TRBV5-6 and TRBJ1-5, is DAGVTQSPTHLIKTRGQQVTLRCSPKSGHDTVSWYQQALGQGPQFIFQYYEEEERQRGNFPDRFSGHQFPNYSSELNVNALLLGDSALYLCASSVRGYSNQPQHFGDGTRLSIL.

This clone has at least ten counts. For the CDR3, the DNA is TGTGCCAGCAGTTACAACCCGGGGGGCGAGACCCAGTACTTC. This sequence encodes CASSYNPGGETQYF. The J gene is TRBJ2-5, the V gene TRBV6-5; tentatively, D is TRBD2 (7 bases). The V and J ends lost 2 bases and 5 bases respectively, with 12 bases between them. The CDR3 runs 14 residues. Per the germline V gene, CDR1 is MNHEY and CDR2 is SVGAGI.

This chain joins TRBV10-3 and TRBJ2-5; 10 bases are shared with TRBD2. The CDR3 totals 17 residues. The germline V gene has CDR1 ENHRY and CDR2 SYGVKD. V lost 4 bases and J lost 1; bases outside the gene matches: 9. The CDR3 DNA reads as TGTGCCATCAGTGGGGGGCGAGCGGGAGGGTTCCAAGAGACCCAGTACTTC. It encodes CAISGGRAGGFQETQYF.

This clone showed up just once. The same CDR3 arises from other DNA sequences in this sample as well. The J gene is TRBJ2-7, the V gene TRBV18; 9 positions match TRBD1. In germline, CDR1 is KGHSH, CDR2 LQKENI. The junction had 4 bases not matched to a gene; V was cut back by 2 bases and J by 2 bases. The CDR3 runs 15 residues. CDR3 loop: CASSPSGQGTYEQYF. The CDR3 DNA is TGTGCCAGCTCACCATCTGGACAGGGGACCTACGAGCAGTACTTC.

The chain couples TRBV18 to TRBJ2-7; D is possibly TRBD1 (5 bases). The CDR3 runs to 14 residues. Germline V CDR1 and CDR2: KGHSH, LQKENI. Trimming took 2 bases from V and 5 from J, leaving 13 bases between them. The CDR3 nucleotides are TGTGCCAGCTCACCAAGACAGACCTTGGACGAGCAGTACTTC. This translates into CASSPRQTLDEQYF.

The J gene is TRBJ1-5, the V gene TRBV28; 7 bases agree with TRBD1. The CDR3 is 15 amino acids. V was clipped by 4 bases and J by 6 bases; unmatched bases: 9. The germline V gene has CDR1 MDHEN and CDR2 SYDVKM. Written as DNA, the CDR3 is TGTGCCAGCAGTTCAAGGGGGCCATTGGGTCAGCCCCAGCATTTT. Its protein is CASSSRGPLGQPQHF.

The rearrangement uses TRBV2 and TRBJ1-2; unclear D gene. V gave up 4 bases and J gave up 2 bases, with 8 bases separating them. Germline V gene data show CDR1 as SNHLY and CDR2 as FYNNEI. The CDR3 sequence is 13 residues long. The CDR3 region has the DNA TGTGCCAGCAGTGCTTCGGAGAACTATGGCTACACCTTC. Its translation: CASSASENYGYTF. Combining the CDR3 with reference TRBV2 and TRBJ1-2 gives the whole variable domain EPEVTQTPSHQVTQMGQEVILRCVPISNHLYFYWYRQILGQKVEFLVSFYNNEISEKSEIFDDQFSVERPDGSNFTLKIRSTKLEDSAMYFCASSASENYGYTFGSGTRLTVV.

This chain joins TRBV12-2 and TRBJ2-7; the D call in the table, TRBD2, was not verified against the DNA. TRBV12-2 is annotated as a pseudogene. The CDR3 loop spans 16 amino acids. DNA of the CDR3: TGTGCAAGTCGCTTATCACCGGGACTAGTATTGGACGAGCAGTACTTC. Amino acids: CASRLSPGLVLDEQYF.

The chain links TRBV5-6 to TRBJ2-2; maybe TRBD2 (5 bases). The V and J ends lost 0 bases and 4 bases respectively, with 10 bases between them. The CDR3 loop spans 15 amino acids. CDR1 SGHDT and CDR2 YYEEEE come from the germline V gene. The CDR3 loop reads CASSLVPEGTGELFF. CDR3 coding DNA: TGTGCCAGCAGCTTGGTACCAGAGGGCACCGGGGAGCTGTTTTTT.

The genes are TRBV6-1 and TRBJ1-5, with 10 bases lining up with TRBD1. Germline V CDR1 and CDR2: MNHNS, SASEGT. CDR3 size: 14 residues. Trimming cost V 8 bases and J 3 bases; bases outside gene matches: 4. CDR3 DNA: TGTGCCAGCGCCGGGACAGGGGTCAATCAGCCCCAGCATTTT. It yields the protein CASAGTGVNQPQHF.

J is TRBJ2-2 and V is TRBV6-5, with D uncertain. The V gene lost 6 bases and the J gene lost 1 base, with 12 bases spanning the gap. The CDR3 extends over 15 amino acids. Germline V lookup: CDR1 MNHEY, CDR2 SVGAGI. The CDR3 loop is CASRVGRMNTGELFF. Here the CDR3 DNA reads TGTGCCAGCAGGGTCGGACGGATGAACACCGGGGAGCTGTTTTTT.

This chain links TRBV4-2 with TRBJ2-3; D is ambiguous. CDR1 and CDR2 from the germline V gene are LGHNA and YNFKEQ. V was cut by 0 bases and J by 2 bases, with 9 bases left in between. The length of the CDR3 is 15 residues. The CDR3 here is CASSQEPQATDTQYF. CDR3 sequence (DNA): TGTGCCAGCAGCCAAGAACCCCAGGCCACAGATACGCAGTATTTT.

This chain links TRBV19 with TRBJ1-1, with TRBD1 matching over 8 bases. The CDR3 is 14 residues long. Trimming took 4 bases from V and 4 from J; bases not matched to a gene: 5. Germline loops: CDR1 LNHDA, CDR2 SQIVND (reference sequence). CDR3 sequence: CASSTDRVGTEAFF. CDR3 coding DNA: TGTGCCAGTAGTACGGACAGGGTGGGCACTGAAGCTTTCTTT.

This clone is a singleton in its sample. The V call is TRBV28, the J call TRBJ2-7, with TRBD1 identical over 9 bases. CDR3 length: 12 residues. Germline trimming cut 9 bases from V and 3 bases from J; bases unmatched to any gene: 3. CDR1 and CDR2 (germline): MDHEN, SYDVKM. This CDR3 reads CASWDRDYEQYF. The CDR3 nucleotides are TGTGCCAGTTGGGACAGGGACTACGAGCAGTACTTC.

J is TRBJ1-5 and V is TRBV2; D unresolved. Germline assignment: CDR1 SNHLY and CDR2 FYNNEI. The CDR3 spans 14 residues. Trimming took 3 bases from V and 5 from J, leaving 11 bases between them. The CDR3 loop reads CASSDTRRDQPQHF. The CDR3 nucleotides are TGTGCCAGCAGTGATACCAGGAGGGATCAGCCCCAGCATTTT.

The chain recombines TRBV13 with TRBJ2-6; D is uncertain. Trimming cost V 1 base and J 0 bases, with 4 bases left between them. Germline V gene sequence: CDR1 PRHDT, CDR2 FYEKMQ (reference sequence). This CDR3 has 15 amino acids. Written as DNA, the CDR3 is TGTGCCAGCAGCTTAGTAATCTCTGGGGCCAACGTCCTGACTTTC. This sequence encodes CASSLVISGANVLTF.

V usage is TRBV5-4 and J usage is TRBJ2-5; 10 bases fit TRBD1. In germline, CDR1 is SGHNT, CDR2 YYREEE (reference sequence). The CDR3 runs to 15 residues. Trimming removed 5 bases from V and 2 bases from J; junction bases left unmatched: 6. CDR3 sequence: CASSQRDRGQETQYF. The CDR3 DNA reads TGTGCCAGCAGTCAACGGGACAGGGGACAAGAGACCCAGTACTTC.